These 27 T cell receptor beta chains were all obtained from the same sample, sequenced in a study of human T cells and chemical hapten exposure. Time point noted: patch test 1, 2 weeks after DPC sensitization. Treatment here: therapeutic diphenylcyclopropenone sensitization with weekly scalp DPC. MiXCR, run by TCRdb on the RACE reads, gives a single entry per CDR3 protein. The profile shows 75,000 to 95,000 distinct CDR3 sequences, roughly 10% of them singletons. The specimen comprised whole blood, sampled in connection with sensitization to the hapten diphenylcyclopropenone (DPC). Every receptor here comes from a woman aged 55-70 years with alopecia areata. Some clones in this sample may be carry-over from other donors' samples.

There are a few counts of this clonotype. The V call is TRBV19, the J call TRBJ1-5; unclear D gene. V was pared by 7 bases and J by 6 bases, with 16 bases between. Germline lookup yields CDR1 LNHDA and CDR2 SQIVND (reference sequence). The CDR3 runs 14 residues. The CDR3 spells CASTNGWDRQPQHF. The CDR3 nucleotides read TGTGCCAGTACCAATGGGTGGGATCGTCAGCCCCAGCATTTT.

The J gene is TRBJ2-2, the V gene TRBV27; D unclear. Germline V gives CDR1 MNHEY, CDR2 SMNVEV (reference sequence). With 6 bases removed from V and 6 bases from J, the gap between germline ends came to 14 bases. There are 14 residues in the CDR3. The CDR3 spells CASSSYTRAGELFF. The CDR3 DNA is TGTGCCAGCAGCAGCTACACGAGAGCCGGGGAGCTGTTTTTT.

This chain connects TRBV10-2 to TRBJ1-3; unclear D gene. The CDR3 is 16 amino acids. The V and J ends lost 6 bases and 0 bases respectively, with 15 bases between them. CDR1 and CDR2 from the germline V gene are WSHSY and SAAADI. The CDR3 loop reads CASREARRSSGNTIYF. The CDR3 DNA sequence: TGCGCCAGCAGAGAGGCCCGGCGGAGCTCTGGAAACACCATATATTTT.

This clonotype appeared many times. The J gene is TRBJ1-2, the V gene TRBV7-3, with D uncertain. Germline V lookup: CDR1 SGHTA, CDR2 FQGTGA. V was trimmed by 5 bases and J by 5 bases, leaving 12 bases between them. This CDR3 spans 13 amino acids. As DNA, the CDR3 is TGTGCCAGCAGCGACGGAAACTCTTATGGCTACACCTTC. It specifies CASSDGNSYGYTF.

Only a few counts were recorded for this clonotype. This rearrangement joins TRBV6-2 or TRBV6-3 to TRBJ2-1; D not resolved. This CDR3 spans 13 amino acids. The germline gives CDR1 MNHEY, CDR2 SVGEGT. V gave up 2 bases and J gave up 4 bases, with 6 bases separating them. The CDR3 here is CASSYIRYNEQFF. The DNA of the CDR3 is TGTGCCAGCAGTTACATTCGGTACAATGAGCAGTTCTTC.

There are many counts of this clonotype. The chain combines TRBV4-2 with TRBJ2-2; D gene uncertain. V gave up 0 bases and J gave up 2 bases, with 10 bases separating them. The CDR3 has 16 amino acids. The germline CDR1 and CDR2 sequences are LGHNA and YNFKEQ. The CDR3 here is CASSQDPGGNTGELFF. The CDR3 bases are TGTGCCAGCAGCCAAGATCCGGGCGGAAACACCGGGGAGCTGTTTTTT.

J is TRBJ2-3 and V is TRBV7-3; 7 nucleotides agree with TRBD1. Germline V gene sequence: CDR1 SGHTA, CDR2 FQGTGA. This CDR3 has 15 amino acids. V shed 4 bases, J shed 9 bases, and the junction held 13 bases outside the gene matches. In DNA, the CDR3 is TGTGCCAGCAGCTCCGAAGGCACGACAGGGAACACGCAGTATTTT. Its protein is CASSSEGTTGNTQYF.

This chain links TRBV29-1 with TRBJ1-2, with a tentative D call TRBD1 (5 bases). CDR1 and CDR2 from the germline V gene are SQVTM and ANQGSEA. The V gene lost 4 bases and the J gene lost 10 bases, with 16 bases spanning the gap. The CDR3 length is 12 residues. The CDR3 sequence: CSVVGQGLPYTF. The CDR3 nucleotides read TGCAGCGTTGTGGGCCAGGGATTGCCCTACACCTTC. Filled out from reference TRBV29-1 and TRBJ1-2, the complete variable domain reads SAVISQKPSRDICQRGTSLTIQCQVDSQVTMMFWYRQQPGQSLTLIATANQGSEATYESGFVIDKFPISRPNLTFSTLTVSNMSPEDSSIYLCSVVGQGLPYTFGSGTRLTVV.

The chain is built from TRBV20-1 and TRBJ1-1, with 7 bases aligning to TRBD1. The germline V gene has CDR1 DFQATT and CDR2 SNEGSKA (reference sequence). The V and J ends lost 0 bases and 4 bases, in that order; junction bases with no gene match: 11. The CDR3 covers 16 residues. The CDR3 sequence: CSAREGRGFRVTEAFF. The CDR3 DNA follows: TGCAGTGCTAGAGAAGGCAGGGGGTTTCGTGTCACTGAAGCTTTCTTT.

This clonotype was counted at least ten times. J is TRBJ1-2 and V is TRBV5-1, with D maybe TRBD1 (5 bases). Trimming pared 2 bases from V and 4 bases from J, leaving 12 bases between. The CDR3 sequence is 14 residues long. Per the germline V gene, CDR1 is SGHRS and CDR2 is YFSETQ. CDR3 residues: CASSLPQDSYGYTF. As DNA, the CDR3 is TGCGCCAGCAGCTTACCACAGGATTCCTATGGCTACACCTTC.

This clonotype occurred many times. This chain links TRBV5-1 with TRBJ2-1; TRBD2 matches at 8 bases. The V segment lost 1 base and the J segment 7 bases; nucleotides outside the gene matches: 7. Germline V lookup: CDR1 SGHRS, CDR2 YFSETQ. The CDR3 has 15 amino acids. The CDR3 DNA reads TGCGCCAGCAGCTTGTCGGGGACTAGTATAAATGAGCAGTTCTTC. This sequence encodes CASSLSGTSINEQFF.

The chain has TRBV12-3 or TRBV12-4 and TRBJ2-1, with 7 bases aligning to TRBD2. V gave up 7 bases and J gave up 1 base; unmatched junction bases: 7. CDR3 length: 15 residues. CDR3 in amino acids: CASKQRGVSYNEQFF. The CDR3 bases are TGTGCCAGCAAACAGCGGGGTGTGTCCTACAATGAGCAGTTCTTC.

This clonotype was counted at least ten times. This chain links TRBV12-3 or TRBV12-4 with TRBJ1-5; no firm D call. This CDR3 region has 13 residues. Trimming stripped 2 bases from V and 2 bases from J, with 4 bases between. The CDR3 bases are TGTGCCAGCAGTTTATACCGCAATCAGCCCCAGCATTTT. This codes for CASSLYRNQPQHF.

To note about this clonotype: The junction departs from germline at one end; a sequencing error may be responsible. V usage is TRBV7-7 and J usage is TRBJ1-5; 7 bases align to TRBD1. The CDR3 is 18 amino acids. CDR1 is SSHAT and CDR2 is FNYEAQ in the germline V gene (reference sequence). The chain's CDR3 is CASSLETGAAWINQPQHF. The CDR3 DNA is TGTGCTAGCAGCTTAGAAACAGGGGCGGCTTGGATTAATCAGCCCCAGCATTTT.

In this sample, this clonotype turned up a few times. The CDR3 spells CASSLGRGRSDTQYF. CDR3 DNA sequence: TGTGCCAGCAGCTTAGGACGGGGGCGTTCAGATACGCAGTATTTT. The chain uses TRBV7-6 and TRBJ2-3; TRBD1 or TRBD2 may be the D gene (6 bases each). Trimming took 1 base from V and 4 from J, leaving 12 bases between them. This CDR3 comprises 15 residues. The germline gives CDR1 SGHVS, CDR2 FNYEAQ. The complete variable domain, with remaining parts taken from reference TRBV7-6 and TRBJ2-3, reads GAGVSQSPRYKVTKRGQDVALRCDPISGHVSLYWYRQALGQGPEFLTYFNYEAQQDKSGLPNDRFSAERPEGSISTLTIQRTEQRDSAMYRCASSLGRGRSDTQYFGPGTRLTVL.

The V call is TRBV4-1, the J call TRBJ2-2; TRBD2 matches at 7 bases. V lost 0 bases to trimming and J lost 4 bases; unmatched junction nucleotides: 2. The CDR3 is made up of 15 amino acids. Germline V lookup: CDR1 MGHRA, CDR2 YSYEKL. CDR3 DNA: TGCGCCAGCAGCCAAGAAGCGGGGCGCACCGGGGAGCTGTTTTTT. Its protein is CASSQEAGRTGELFF.

V is TRBV11-2 and J is TRBJ1-2; TRBD1 might be the D (5 bases). V was pared by 6 bases and J by 1 base, with 9 bases between. The CDR3 is made up of 13 amino acids. Germline assignment: CDR1 SGHAT and CDR2 FQNNGV. The CDR3 coding sequence is TGTGCCAGCAGAGGGGACGGTAACTATGGCTACACCTTC. Protein sequence: CASRGDGNYGYTF.

This clonotype was observed a handful of times. The chain combines TRBV19 with TRBJ1-2; tentative D call: TRBD1 (5 bases). The V gene's germline CDR1 is LNHDA and CDR2 SQIVND (reference sequence). The CDR3 is 15 residues long. V was cut by 6 bases and J by 0 bases, with 14 bases left in between. The CDR3: CASRSRGEANYGYTF. CDR3 nucleotides: TGTGCCAGTAGGTCGAGAGGGGAAGCTAACTATGGCTACACCTTC. The entire variable domain, with the rest obtained from reference TRBV19 and TRBJ1-2, is as follows: DGGITQSPKYLFRKEGQNVTLSCEQNLNHDAMYWYRQDPGQGLRLIYYSQIVNDFQKGDIAEGYSVSREKKESFPLTVTSAQKNPTAFYLCASRSRGEANYGYTFGSGTRLTVV.

This clonotype was observed at least ten times. The rearrangement links TRBV20-1 to TRBJ2-3, with 10 bases that match TRBD2. J lost 4 bases, V lost 5 bases, and 9 bases had no gene match. The CDR3 has 15 amino acids. Germline CDR1 and CDR2: DFQATT and SNEGSKA (reference sequence). As DNA, the CDR3 is TGCAGTGCTCCCCCAGCGGGGGGGCCGGCAGATACGCAGTATTTT. Translating gives CSAPPAGGPADTQYF.

The table lists this clonotype with a count of one. The chain combines TRBV6-5 with TRBJ2-7; 7 bases match TRBD2. This CDR3 spans 15 amino acids. J was trimmed by 3 bases and V by 2 bases; bases with no gene match: 7. CDR1 and CDR2 from the germline V gene are MNHEY and SVGAGI. The CDR3 loop is CASSYRGVLSYEQYF. Written as DNA, the CDR3 is TGTGCCAGCAGTTACCGGGGGGTACTAAGCTACGAGCAGTACTTC.

Only a few counts were recorded for this clonotype. The chain recombines TRBV7-9 with TRBJ1-6; no reliable D call. Trimming took 5 bases from V and 7 from J, leaving 9 bases between them. The CDR3 covers 13 residues. Germline V CDR1 and CDR2: SEHNR, FQNEAQ (reference sequence). CDR3 DNA: TGTGCCAGCAGCGACCCGTTGAATTCACCCCTCCACTTT. Protein sequence: CASSDPLNSPLHF.

The genes are TRBV7-2 and TRBJ2-5; perhaps D is TRBD1 or TRBD2 (6 bases each). Trimming took off 8 bases at V and 5 bases at J, with 15 bases between the two ends. Germline V gene data show CDR1 as SGHTA and CDR2 as FQGNSA. The CDR3 length is 13 residues. CDR3 amino acids: CASLPGAFETQYF. CDR3 in DNA: TGTGCCAGCCTTCCGGGGGCTTTTGAGACCCAGTACTTC.

The sample holds many counts of this clonotype. The chain combines TRBV5-4 with TRBJ2-3; 7 nucleotides line up with TRBD1. In germline, CDR1 is SGHNT, CDR2 YYREEE (reference sequence). CDR3 length equals 15 residues. The J segment lost 5 bases and the V segment lost 8 bases, leaving 14 bases of the junction unmatched. This chain's CDR3 is CASQTGVPAGDTQYF. The CDR3 nucleotides read TGTGCCAGTCAAACAGGGGTCCCTGCTGGAGATACGCAGTATTTT.

The chain couples TRBV5-1 to TRBJ2-3, with D unresolved. The CDR3 has 15 residues. V was cut by 2 bases and J by 3 bases, with 13 bases left in between. Germline CDR1 reads SGHRS; CDR2 reads YFSETQ. The CDR3 is CASSFGVGMTDTQYF. CDR3 in DNA: TGCGCCAGCAGCTTCGGTGTAGGTATGACAGATACGCAGTATTTT.

This clonotype was found a few times. V gene TRBV18 combines with J gene TRBJ1-1; perhaps TRBD1 as D (5 bases). Germline lookup yields CDR1 KGHSH and CDR2 LQKENI. Trimming pared 0 bases from V and 7 bases from J, leaving 15 bases between. This CDR3 region has 15 residues. The CDR3 DNA sequence: TGTGCCAGCTCACCACCCCGGGGGTGGCTCGGTGAAGCTTTCTTT. It codes for CASSPPRGWLGEAFF.

This clonotype was detected ten times or more. The J gene is TRBJ1-5, the V gene TRBV20-1, with a weak D call TRBD1 (6 bases). This CDR3 is built from 17 residues. The V end lost 0 bases, the J end lost 0 bases, and 15 bases lay between the germline ends. Germline lookup yields CDR1 DFQATT and CDR2 SNEGSKA (reference sequence). DNA of the CDR3: TGCAGTGCTAGAGATCTTTGGGGGCGAGATAGCAATCAGCCCCAGCATTTT. Translated: CSARDLWGRDSNQPQHF.

This clonotype appeared many times. The chain links TRBV5-1 to TRBJ1-1; unclear D gene. The germline V gene has CDR1 SGHRS and CDR2 YFSETQ. Trimming shortened V by 0 bases and J by 1 base, and 1 base separated the two germline ends. This CDR3 comprises 12 residues. CDR3: CASSLANTEAFF. CDR3 nucleotide sequence: TGCGCCAGCAGCTTGGCGAACACTGAAGCTTTCTTT.